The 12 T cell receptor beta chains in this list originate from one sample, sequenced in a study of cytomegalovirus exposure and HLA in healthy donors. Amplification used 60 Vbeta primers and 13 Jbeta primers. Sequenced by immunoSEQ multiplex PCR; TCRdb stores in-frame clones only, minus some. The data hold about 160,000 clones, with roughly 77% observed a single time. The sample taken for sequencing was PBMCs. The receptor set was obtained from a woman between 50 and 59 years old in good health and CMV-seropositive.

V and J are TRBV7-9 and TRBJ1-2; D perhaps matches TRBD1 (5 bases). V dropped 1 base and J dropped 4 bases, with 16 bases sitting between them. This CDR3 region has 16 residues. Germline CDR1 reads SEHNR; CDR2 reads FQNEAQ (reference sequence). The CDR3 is CASSLGGAAAVYGYTF. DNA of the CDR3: TGTGCCAGCAGCTTAGGTGGGGCGGCGGCCGTCTATGGCTACACCTTC.

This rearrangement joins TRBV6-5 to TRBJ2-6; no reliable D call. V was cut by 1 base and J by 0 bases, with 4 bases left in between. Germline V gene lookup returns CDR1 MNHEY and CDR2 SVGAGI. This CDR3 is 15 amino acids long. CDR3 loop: CASSYWSSGANVLTF. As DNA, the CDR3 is TGTGCCAGCAGTTACTGGAGCTCTGGGGCCAACGTCCTGACTTTC.

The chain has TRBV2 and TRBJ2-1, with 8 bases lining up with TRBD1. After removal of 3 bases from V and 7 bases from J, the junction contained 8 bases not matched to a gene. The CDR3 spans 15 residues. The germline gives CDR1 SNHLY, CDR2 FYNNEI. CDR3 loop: CASSDFGQGLNEQFF. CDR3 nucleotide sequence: TGTGCCAGCAGTGATTTCGGACAGGGTTTAAATGAGCAGTTCTTC. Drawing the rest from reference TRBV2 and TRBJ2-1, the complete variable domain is EPEVTQTPSHQVTQMGQEVILRCVPISNHLYFYWYRQILGQKVEFLVSFYNNEISEKSEIFDDQFSVERPDGSNFTLKIRSTKLEDSAMYFCASSDFGQGLNEQFFGPGTRLTVL.

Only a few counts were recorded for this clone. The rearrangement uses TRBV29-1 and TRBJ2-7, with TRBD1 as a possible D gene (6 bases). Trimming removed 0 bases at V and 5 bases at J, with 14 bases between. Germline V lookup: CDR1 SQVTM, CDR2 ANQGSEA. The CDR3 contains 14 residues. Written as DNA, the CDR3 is TGCAGCGTTGAAGAAGGGGGACGGGGCGACGAGCAGTACTTC. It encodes CSVEEGGRGDEQYF.

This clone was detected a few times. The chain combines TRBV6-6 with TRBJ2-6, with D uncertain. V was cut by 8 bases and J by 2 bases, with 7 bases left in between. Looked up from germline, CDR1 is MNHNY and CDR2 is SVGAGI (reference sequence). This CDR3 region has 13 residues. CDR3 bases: TGTGCCAGCCTACCTCCTGGGGCCAACGTCCTGACTTTC. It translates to CASLPPGANVLTF.

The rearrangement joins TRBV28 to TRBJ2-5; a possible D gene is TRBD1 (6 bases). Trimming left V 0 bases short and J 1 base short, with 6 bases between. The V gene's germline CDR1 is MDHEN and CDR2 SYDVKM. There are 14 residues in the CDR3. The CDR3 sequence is CASSLWDSQETQYF. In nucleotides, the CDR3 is TGTGCCAGCAGTTTATGGGACAGCCAAGAGACCCAGTACTTC.

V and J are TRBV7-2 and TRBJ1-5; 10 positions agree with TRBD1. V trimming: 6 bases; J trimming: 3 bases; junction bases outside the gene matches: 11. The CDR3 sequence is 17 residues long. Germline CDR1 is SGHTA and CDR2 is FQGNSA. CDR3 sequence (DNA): TGTGCCAGCAGTCTAACCCGGGACAGGGGAGACAATCAGCCCCAGCATTTT. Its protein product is CASSLTRDRGDNQPQHF.

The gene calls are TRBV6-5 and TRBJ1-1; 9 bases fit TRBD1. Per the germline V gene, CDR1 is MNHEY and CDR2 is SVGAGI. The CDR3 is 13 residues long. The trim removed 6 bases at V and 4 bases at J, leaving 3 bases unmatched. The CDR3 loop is CASSLTGGTEAFF. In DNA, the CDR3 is TGTGCCAGCAGCCTGACAGGGGGCACTGAAGCTTTCTTT.

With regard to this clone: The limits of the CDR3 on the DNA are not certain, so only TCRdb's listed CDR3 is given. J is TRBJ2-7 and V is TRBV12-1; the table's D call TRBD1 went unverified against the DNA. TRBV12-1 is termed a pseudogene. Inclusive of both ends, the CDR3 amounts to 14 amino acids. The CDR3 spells CASSFGAGTYEQYF.

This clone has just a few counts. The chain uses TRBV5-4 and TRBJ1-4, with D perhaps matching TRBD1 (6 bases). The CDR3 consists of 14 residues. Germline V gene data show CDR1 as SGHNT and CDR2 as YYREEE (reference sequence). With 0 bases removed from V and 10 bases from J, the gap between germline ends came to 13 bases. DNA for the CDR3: TGTGCCAGCAGCTTGGGGACCACGACAGGAAAACTGTTTTTT. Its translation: CASSLGTTTGKLFF.

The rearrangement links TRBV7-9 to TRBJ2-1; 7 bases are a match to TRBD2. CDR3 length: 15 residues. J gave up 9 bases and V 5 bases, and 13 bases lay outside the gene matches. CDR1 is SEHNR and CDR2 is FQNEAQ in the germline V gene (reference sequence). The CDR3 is CASSNKGLVTGEQFF. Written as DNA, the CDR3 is TGTGCCAGCAGCAATAAAGGACTAGTTACGGGTGAGCAGTTCTTC. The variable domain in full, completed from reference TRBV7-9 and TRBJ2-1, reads DTGVSQNPRHKITKRGQNVTFRCDPISEHNRLYWYRQTLGQGPEFLTYFQNEAQLEKSRLLSDRFSAERPKGSFSTLEIQRTEQGDSAMYLCASSNKGLVTGEQFFGPGTRLTVL.

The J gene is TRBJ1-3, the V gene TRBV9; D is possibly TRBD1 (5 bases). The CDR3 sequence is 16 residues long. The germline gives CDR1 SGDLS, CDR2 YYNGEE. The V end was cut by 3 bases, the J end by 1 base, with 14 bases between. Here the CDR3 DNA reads TGTGCCAGCAGCGCCCAACCTCAGGGATCTGGAAACACCATATATTTT. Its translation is CASSAQPQGSGNTIYF.